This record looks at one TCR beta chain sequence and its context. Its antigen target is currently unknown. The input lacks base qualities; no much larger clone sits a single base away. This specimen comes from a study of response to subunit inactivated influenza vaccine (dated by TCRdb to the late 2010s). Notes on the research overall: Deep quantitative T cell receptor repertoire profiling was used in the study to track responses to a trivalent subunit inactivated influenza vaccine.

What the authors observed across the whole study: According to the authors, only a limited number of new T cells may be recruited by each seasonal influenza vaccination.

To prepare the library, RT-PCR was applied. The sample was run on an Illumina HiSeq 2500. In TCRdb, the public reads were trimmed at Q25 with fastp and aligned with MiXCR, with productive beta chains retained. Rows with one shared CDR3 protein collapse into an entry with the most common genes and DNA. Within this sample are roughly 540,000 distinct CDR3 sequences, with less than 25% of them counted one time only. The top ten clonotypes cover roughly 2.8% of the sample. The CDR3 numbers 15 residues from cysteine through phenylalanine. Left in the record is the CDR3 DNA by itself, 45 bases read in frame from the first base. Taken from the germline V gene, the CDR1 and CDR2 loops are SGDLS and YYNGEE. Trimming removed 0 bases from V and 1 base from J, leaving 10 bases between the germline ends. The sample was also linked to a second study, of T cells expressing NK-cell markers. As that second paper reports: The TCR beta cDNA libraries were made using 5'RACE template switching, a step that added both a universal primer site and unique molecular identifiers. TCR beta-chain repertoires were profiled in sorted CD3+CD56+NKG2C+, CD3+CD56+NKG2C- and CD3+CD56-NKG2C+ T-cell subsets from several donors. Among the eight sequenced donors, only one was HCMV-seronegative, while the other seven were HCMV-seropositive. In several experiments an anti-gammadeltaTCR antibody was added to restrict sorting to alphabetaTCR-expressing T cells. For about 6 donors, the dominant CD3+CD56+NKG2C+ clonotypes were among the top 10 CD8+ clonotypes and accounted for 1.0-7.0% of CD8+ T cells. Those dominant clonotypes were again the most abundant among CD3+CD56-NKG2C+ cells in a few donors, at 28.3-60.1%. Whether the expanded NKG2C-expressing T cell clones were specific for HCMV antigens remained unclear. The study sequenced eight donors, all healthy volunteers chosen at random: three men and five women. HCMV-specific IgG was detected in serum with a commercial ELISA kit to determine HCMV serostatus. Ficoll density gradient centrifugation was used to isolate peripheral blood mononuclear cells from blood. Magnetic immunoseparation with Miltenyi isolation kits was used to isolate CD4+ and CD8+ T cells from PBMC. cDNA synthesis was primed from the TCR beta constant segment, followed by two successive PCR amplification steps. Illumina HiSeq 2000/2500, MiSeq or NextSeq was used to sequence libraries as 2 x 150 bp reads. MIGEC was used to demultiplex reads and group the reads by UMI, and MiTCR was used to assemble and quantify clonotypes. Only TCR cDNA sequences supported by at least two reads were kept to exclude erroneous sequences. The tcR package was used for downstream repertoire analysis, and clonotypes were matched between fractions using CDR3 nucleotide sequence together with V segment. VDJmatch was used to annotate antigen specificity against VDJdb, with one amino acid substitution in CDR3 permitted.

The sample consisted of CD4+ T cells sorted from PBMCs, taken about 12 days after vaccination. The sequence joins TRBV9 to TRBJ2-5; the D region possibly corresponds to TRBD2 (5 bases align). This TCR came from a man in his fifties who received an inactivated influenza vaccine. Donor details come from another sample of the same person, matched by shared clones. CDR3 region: CASSVGGLTQETQYF. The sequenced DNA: TGTGCCAGCAGCGTAGGCGGACTGACCCAAGAGACCCAGTACTTC.